This entry features one T cell receptor beta chain sequence. The source of the sample is a study of blood T cell repertoires in COVID-19. Study context: The United States, Italy and Spain supplied acute and convalescent COVID-19 samples. Sample material is recorded as cDNA or gDNA derived from T cells, B-cell-depleted T cells, or PBMCs.

How the authors handled the data: Reference gene primer amplification gave nucleated cell count estimates. The table came from immunoSEQ multiplex PCR; TCRdb's copy has only in-frame clones and leaves some out. That table gives V, J and clone size, and the DNA gave D and trimming. Here the sample spans some 150,000 clones, approximately 91% being singletons. Germline V gene data show CDR1 as SGHTA and CDR2 as FQGNSA. The CDR3 is 16 residues long. V gave up 7 bases and J gave up 5 bases, with 20 bases separating them. The sequenced material came from peripheral blood. The V and J genes are TRBV7-2 and TRBJ2-2; weak D call: TRBD2 (6 bases). This receptor was identified in an older woman with acute or convalescent COVID-19. The CDR3 reads CASTGGRRGRTGELFF. The CDR3 DNA is TGTGCCAGCACCGGAGGACGGCGGGGACGGACCGGGGAGCTGTTTTTT.